One sample yielded the 8 T cell receptor beta chains listed below, sequenced in a study of blood T cell repertoires in COVID-19. TCRdb's copy holds only in-frame clones and misses some; the assay was immunoSEQ multiplex PCR. The data show about 250,000 clones, with about 85% seen just once and roughly 3% held by the top ten. Sequencing used peripheral blood. These receptors were taken from a man aged 18 to 35 with active or convalescent COVID-19.

The J gene is TRBJ2-1, the V gene TRBV12-3 or TRBV12-4; D might be TRBD2 (5 bases). The CDR3 length is 13 residues. The V end was cut by 6 bases, the J end by 8 bases, with 14 bases between. The CDR3 DNA reads as TGTGCCAGCAGCTGGACTGGGGAGTATGAGCAGTTCTTC. This sequence encodes CASSWTGEYEQFF.

This chain joins TRBV6-6 and TRBJ1-6; TRBD1 matches 7 bases. Germline trimming cut 4 bases from V and 7 bases from J; bases unmatched to any gene: 7. Germline loops: CDR1 MNHNY, CDR2 SVGAGI (reference sequence). The CDR3 extends over 15 amino acids. The CDR3 nucleotides read TGTGCCAGCAGTTCGTCGACAGGGCGCAATTCACCCCTCCACTTT. Translating gives CASSSSTGRNSPLHF.

The chain has TRBV11-2 and TRBJ2-1, with TRBD2 identical over 10 bases. The CDR3 consists of 13 residues. CDR1 SGHAT and CDR2 FQNNGV come from the germline V gene. J gave up 10 bases and V 1 base, and 1 base lay outside the gene matches. The CDR3 nucleotides read TGTGCCAGCAGCTTAGGTAGCGGGGGGGAGCAGTTCTTC. The encoded protein is CASSLGSGGEQFF.

The chain couples TRBV12-3 or TRBV12-4 to TRBJ1-5; TRBD1 might be the D (6 bases). With 3 bases removed from V and 6 bases from J, the gap between germline ends came to 9 bases. The CDR3 has 13 amino acids. CDR3: CASSLQGSQPQHF. CDR3 DNA: TGTGCCAGCAGTTTGCAGGGGAGTCAGCCCCAGCATTTT.

The rearrangement links TRBV12-3 or TRBV12-4 to TRBJ1-2, with 9 bases matching TRBD1. The CDR3 totals 13 residues. V dropped 5 bases and J dropped 8; count of bases not matched to a gene: 6. DNA of the CDR3: TGTGCCAGCAGTACACAGGGGGCTCGCGGCTACACCTTC. Its translation: CASSTQGARGYTF.

The table lists this clone with a few counts. This rearrangement joins TRBV24-1 to TRBJ1-2; D gene uncertain. The CDR3 totals 14 residues. The germline gives CDR1 KGHDR, CDR2 SFDVKD. V lost 3 bases and J 5 bases, leaving 12 bases between the germline ends. The CDR3 loop reads CATSDADTEYGYTF. DNA for the CDR3: TGTGCCACCAGTGATGCAGACACCGAGTATGGCTACACCTTC.

The genes are TRBV19 and TRBJ1-5, with TRBD1 as a possible D gene (6 bases). Germline loops: CDR1 LNHDA, CDR2 SQIVND (reference sequence). Trimming shortened V by 1 base and J by 5 bases, and 15 bases separated the two germline ends. CDR3 length: 16 residues. This CDR3 reads CASSIAQGTVDQPQHF. The CDR3 DNA is TGTGCCAGTAGTATAGCTCAGGGGACGGTGGATCAGCCCCAGCATTTT.

In this sample, this clone turned up once. The chain uses TRBV5-1 and TRBJ2-3; maybe TRBD1 (5 bases). Germline lookup yields CDR1 SGHRS and CDR2 YFSETQ. The V end was cut by 6 bases, the J end by 1 base, with 15 bases between. The CDR3 length is 15 residues. CDR3 DNA: TGCGCCAGCATCCCGCCAGGGATCGGCACAGATACGCAGTATTTT. Protein product: CASIPPGIGTDTQYF.